One and the same sample provided the 28 T cell receptor beta chains below, sequenced in a study of T cells in Graves' hyperthyroidism and ophthalmopathy (dated by TCRdb to about 2019). The protocol used for the library was multiplex PCR. Sequencing used an Illumina HiSeq 2000. TCR beta CDR3 regions were amplified from RNA transcripts. A first-round RT-PCR of the TCR CDR3 used the HTBI primer set with the Qiagen OneStep RT-PCR kit. TCRdb reworked the public reads: Q25 trimming with fastp, MiXCR clone assembly, productive beta chains retained. For every CDR3 protein sequence, its rows merge into one entry that carries the most common genes and DNA. This sample holds under 350,000 distinct CDR3 sequences; 21% were observed only once. Less than 65% of the sample is taken by the ten largest. The sequencing sample was made of blood. Every receptor here comes from a woman between 50 and 59 years old with Graves' hyperthyroidism.

This clonotype was detected many times. The J gene is TRBJ1-5, the V gene TRBV6-1; D may be TRBD1 (5 bases). Germline V gene lookup returns CDR1 MNHNS and CDR2 SASEGT. The CDR3 spans 14 residues. V gave up 2 bases and J gave up 9 bases, with 14 bases separating them. The DNA for the CDR3 is TGTGCCAGCAGTGAACGTCCCCTCGGGACGCCCCAGCATTTT. This translates into CASSERPLGTPQHF.

Turning to this clonotype: One end of the junction does not line up with germline, which may come from a read error. J is TRBJ2-2 and V is TRBV30, with D possibly being TRBD2 (5 bases). There are 13 residues in the CDR3. Germline CDR1 GTSNPN, CDR2 SVGIG (reference sequence). The CDR3 DNA is TGTGCCTGTGAGGTCGCGAACACCGGGAAGCTGTTTTTT. Encoded protein: CACEVANTGKLFF.

The genes are TRBV20-1 and TRBJ1-2; 8 bases are a match to TRBD1. CDR3 length equals 13 residues. Looked up from germline, CDR1 is DFQATT and CDR2 is SNEGSKA (reference sequence). V shed 6 bases and J 4 bases; nucleotides not matched to a gene: 7. The DNA for the CDR3 is TGCAGTGCAAGCTCCGGGACAGGCTATGGCTACACCTTC. It codes for CSASSGTGYGYTF.

This clonotype was observed a handful of times. The gene calls are TRBV5-1 and TRBJ2-1, with 13 bases matching TRBD2. With 4 bases clipped from V and 7 bases from J, the junction kept 8 bases outside the gene matches. CDR1 and CDR2 (germline): SGHRS, YFSETQ. The CDR3 consists of 16 residues. CDR3 region: CASSARTSGRRNEQFF. In nucleotides, the CDR3 is TGCGCCAGCAGCGCGAGGACTAGCGGGAGAAGGAATGAGCAGTTCTTC.

The rearrangement links TRBV6-1 to TRBJ2-3; D is perhaps TRBD2 (6 bases). Deletions cut 10 bases from V and 3 bases from J, with 14 bases between. This CDR3 contains 13 residues. CDR1 is MNHNS and CDR2 is SASEGT in the germline V gene. The CDR3 protein is CATTSPTTDTQYF. The CDR3 DNA sequence: TGTGCCACCACTAGCCCCACGACAGATACGCAGTATTTT.

This clonotype has a count of ten or more. The V gene is TRBV11-2, the J gene TRBJ2-3; 7 bases fit TRBD2. Germline CDR1 SGHAT, CDR2 FQNNGV. The CDR3 runs 15 residues. Unmatched junction bases numbered 2, after V lost 1 base and J lost 1 base. The CDR3 sequence is CASSLALAGTDTQYF. CDR3 sequence (DNA): TGTGCCAGCAGCTTAGCGCTAGCGGGCACAGATACGCAGTATTTT. The full variable domain, its missing parts supplied by reference TRBV11-2 and TRBJ2-3, is EAGVAQSPRYKIIEKRQSVAFWCNPISGHATLYWYQQILGQGPKLLIQFQNNGVVDDSQLPKDRFSAERLKGVDSTLKIQPAKLEDSAVYLCASSLALAGTDTQYFGPGTRLTVL.

At least ten counts were recorded for this clonotype. V is TRBV18 and J is TRBJ1-1, with D uncertain. The CDR3 spans 16 residues. V shed 1 base and J shed 7 bases, with 19 bases lying between them. CDR1 KGHSH and CDR2 LQKENI come from the germline V gene. CDR3 amino acids: CASSPLGEGVKGEAFF. The CDR3 region has the DNA TGTGCCAGCTCACCACTCGGGGAAGGAGTGAAGGGTGAAGCTTTCTTT.

This clonotype was counted at least ten times. V usage is TRBV20-1 and J usage is TRBJ2-1, with TRBD2 matching 9 bases. Trimming removed 1 base from V and 5 bases from J; junction bases left unmatched: 9. This CDR3 spans 16 amino acids. Germline V gene lookup returns CDR1 DFQATT and CDR2 SNEGSKA (reference sequence). DNA of the CDR3: TGCAGTGCTAGAGCAGCCGGGGCGGGAGGGAACAATGAGCAGTTCTTC. Residues: CSARAAGAGGNNEQFF.

This clonotype was counted a few times. V and J are TRBV29-1 and TRBJ2-7, with D perhaps matching TRBD2 (6 bases). The CDR3 is 13 amino acids. V was shortened by 4 bases and J by 4 bases, with 14 bases between the two germline ends. Germline CDR1 is SQVTM and CDR2 is ANQGSEA. The CDR3 DNA reads as TGCAGCGTTGTTACTCGGGACTCATACGAGCAGTACTTC. It codes for CSVVTRDSYEQYF.

The chain combines TRBV29-1 with TRBJ2-4; the match to TRBD2 covers 9 bases. Trimming at V came to 4 bases and at J to 8 bases, leaving 6 bases not matched to a gene. Germline CDR1 reads SQVTM; CDR2 reads ANQGSEA. The CDR3 has 13 residues. This CDR3 is CSVVAGGADIQYF. CDR3 coding DNA: TGCAGCGTTGTGGCGGGGGGGGCGGACATTCAGTACTTC.

This clonotype was seen ten or more times. The V and J genes are TRBV7-9 and TRBJ2-7; 12 bases match TRBD1. In germline, CDR1 is SEHNR, CDR2 FQNEAQ (reference sequence). CDR3 size: 15 residues. Trimming cost V 5 bases and J 5 bases; bases outside gene matches: 7. The CDR3 spells CASSLSGTGGDEQYF. DNA for the CDR3: TGTGCCAGCAGCCTCTCCGGGACAGGGGGCGACGAGCAGTACTTC.

The chain carries TRBV28 and TRBJ1-4; no firm D call. Germline V CDR1 and CDR2: MDHEN, SYDVKM. The CDR3 totals 13 residues. The V gene lost 7 bases and the J gene lost 8 bases, with 14 bases spanning the gap. CDR3: CASTLYPAEKLFF. CDR3 in DNA: TGTGCCAGCACCCTTTACCCGGCCGAAAAACTGTTTTTT.

This clonotype was picked up many times. The V and J genes are TRBV2 and TRBJ1-5; 7 nucleotides agree with TRBD1. J was trimmed by 7 bases and V by 3 bases; bases with no gene match: 6. Germline lookup yields CDR1 SNHLY and CDR2 FYNNEI. This CDR3 comprises 14 residues. Here the CDR3 DNA reads TGTGCCAGCAGTGAGGTCTACAGGGGCCAGCCCCAGCATTTT. Translated: CASSEVYRGQPQHF.

The genes are TRBV20-1 and TRBJ1-4; D perhaps matches TRBD1 (5 bases). This CDR3 comprises 17 residues. With 2 bases removed from V and 3 bases from J, the gap between germline ends came to 19 bases. CDR1 is DFQATT, CDR2 SNEGSKA, per germline (reference sequence). This chain's CDR3 is CSARLTRGGRANEKLFF. As DNA, the CDR3 is TGCAGTGCTAGACTGACTAGGGGAGGGAGGGCTAATGAAAAACTGTTTTTT.

This clonotype was seen ten or more times. The CDR3 coding sequence is TGTGCCAGCAGCTTGGTAGGGACAATCGCTGAAGCTTTCTTT. Translated: CASSLVGTIAEAFF. The chain couples TRBV5-5 to TRBJ1-1, with TRBD1 as a possible D gene (6 bases). Deletions cut 0 bases from V and 6 bases from J, with 12 bases between. Germline CDR1 is SGHKS and CDR2 is YYEKEE (reference sequence). The CDR3 spans 14 residues.

This clonotype was counted at least ten times. V usage is TRBV2 and J usage is TRBJ1-2; 10 bases map to TRBD1. The CDR3 has 14 residues. The V and J ends lost 5 bases and 4 bases, in that order; junction bases with no gene match: 4. The V gene's germline CDR1 is SNHLY and CDR2 FYNNEI. The CDR3 sequence: CASSRTGGTYGYTF. DNA of the CDR3: TGTGCCAGCAGTAGGACAGGGGGTACCTATGGCTACACCTTC.

This clonotype was observed a few times. The CDR3, as DNA: TGTGCCAGTACGCGGGACAGGATGAACTCTGGAAACACCATATATTTT. This encodes CASTRDRMNSGNTIYF. The chain joins TRBV6-1 to TRBJ1-3, with TRBD1 matching 8 bases. V was pared by 9 bases and J by 0 bases, with 10 bases of the junction left unmatched. The length of the CDR3 is 16 residues. Germline loops: CDR1 MNHNS, CDR2 SASEGT.

The chain employs TRBV27 and TRBJ2-1; D gene uncertain. The CDR3 totals 15 residues. CDR1 is MNHEY and CDR2 is SMNVEV in the germline V gene (reference sequence). V gave up 6 bases and J gave up 2 bases, with 14 bases separating them. The CDR3 loop is CASSRTGEAYNEQFF. Written as DNA, the CDR3 is TGTGCCAGCAGCCGGACCGGTGAGGCCTACAATGAGCAGTTCTTC.

The table lists this clonotype with many counts. The chain combines TRBV12-3 or TRBV12-4 with TRBJ2-1, with TRBD1 matching over 8 bases. The CDR3 has 14 amino acids. The trim removed 8 bases at V and 5 bases at J, leaving 8 bases unmatched. CDR3 residues: CASSPRTGNNEQFF. The CDR3 nucleotides read TGTGCCAGCTCACCAAGGACAGGGAACAATGAGCAGTTCTTC.

The genes are TRBV30 and TRBJ1-4, with D tentatively TRBD1 (5 bases). The germline V and J ends were trimmed by 5 bases and 3 bases, with 13 bases remaining between them. The CDR3 is 14 residues long. Germline CDR1 reads GTSNPN; CDR2 reads SVGIG (reference sequence). CDR3 residues: CAWGREPPNEKLFF. As DNA, the CDR3 is TGTGCCTGGGGCAGGGAGCCACCTAATGAAAAACTGTTTTTT.

The chain recombines TRBV3-1 with TRBJ2-7; 9 bases are a match to TRBD2. This CDR3 comprises 14 residues. The ends lost 5 bases at V and 6 bases at J; junction bases unmatched: 8. Germline CDR1 LGHDT, CDR2 YNNKEL (reference sequence). The CDR3 sequence: CASSFEAGGSEQYF. The CDR3 DNA sequence: TGTGCCAGCAGCTTCGAAGCGGGGGGCTCCGAGCAGTACTTC.

This chain connects TRBV7-9 to TRBJ2-1; the match to TRBD2 covers 16 bases. The CDR3 runs 19 residues. The V gene's germline CDR1 is SEHNR and CDR2 FQNEAQ (reference sequence). J was trimmed by 0 bases and V by 4 bases; bases with no gene match: 6. This CDR3 is CASSSTGLAGGSSYNEQFF. CDR3 in DNA: TGTGCCAGCAGCTCGACGGGACTAGCGGGGGGGAGCTCCTACAATGAGCAGTTCTTC.

CDR3 DNA: TGTGCCAGCAGTTCCTGGGCCCCGGTCGGCTATGGCTACACCTTC. It translates to CASSSWAPVGYGYTF. The chain joins TRBV7-9 to TRBJ1-2, with unresolved D. The CDR3 has 15 residues. Trimming shortened V by 6 bases and J by 4 bases, and 18 bases separated the two germline ends. Looked up from germline, CDR1 is SEHNR and CDR2 is FQNEAQ (reference sequence).

This clonotype was observed a few times. The J gene is TRBJ2-4, the V gene TRBV11-3; D perhaps matches TRBD1 (6 bases). The germline V and J ends were trimmed by 4 bases and 6 bases, with 7 bases remaining between them. This CDR3 region has 12 residues. Per the germline V gene, CDR1 is SGHNT and CDR2 is YENEEA. In DNA form, the CDR3 reads TGTGCCAGCAGCTCCAGGGGAAACATTCAGTACTTC. Translating gives CASSSRGNIQYF. Full variable domain (remainder filled in from reference TRBV11-3 and TRBJ2-4): EAGVVQSPRYKIIEKKQPVAFWCNPISGHNTLYWYLQNLGQGPELLIRYENEEAVDDSQLPKDRFSAERLKGVDSTLKIQPAELGDSAVYLCASSSRGNIQYFGAGTRLSVL.

This chain uses TRBV6-2 or TRBV6-3 with TRBJ2-1; 7 bases match TRBD2. Looked up from germline, CDR1 is MNHEY and CDR2 is SVGEGT. The CDR3 sequence is 16 residues long. V was clipped by 4 bases and J by 2 bases; unmatched bases: 8. CDR3 amino acids: CASSSAPGLTYNEQFF. CDR3 nucleotides: TGTGCCAGCAGTTCCGCCCCGGGACTAACCTACAATGAGCAGTTCTTC.

This clonotype occurred many times. The genes are TRBV6-2 or TRBV6-3 and TRBJ2-1, with 12 positions matching TRBD2. This CDR3 spans 17 amino acids. Trimming at V came to 2 bases and at J to 7 bases, leaving 9 bases not matched to a gene. In germline, CDR1 is MNHEY, CDR2 SVGEGT. CDR3 sequence: CASSYPSLAGGPNEQFF. The DNA of the CDR3 is TGTGCCAGCAGTTACCCTAGCCTAGCGGGGGGGCCTAATGAGCAGTTCTTC.

In its sample, this clonotype was seen a few times. The V gene is TRBV29-1, the J gene TRBJ2-2, with D perhaps TRBD1 (5 bases). There are 13 residues in the CDR3. The germline V gene encodes CDR1 SQVTM and CDR2 ANQGSEA. V dropped 7 bases and J dropped 4 bases, with 13 bases sitting between them. The chain's CDR3 is CSAGQTFTGELFF. CDR3 DNA: TGCAGCGCTGGACAAACCTTCACCGGGGAGCTGTTTTTT.

This clonotype was seen many times. This chain uses TRBV14 with TRBJ2-5, with TRBD2 matching over 9 bases. Germline V lookup: CDR1 SGHDN, CDR2 FVKESK. V was clipped by 2 bases and J by 2 bases; unmatched bases: 6. The CDR3 is 16 amino acids. CDR3 residues: CASSQFSGSVQETQYF. CDR3 nucleotide sequence: TGTGCCAGCAGCCAATTTAGCGGGAGTGTTCAAGAGACCCAGTACTTC.